The rows below give T cell receptor beta chains drawn from one sample of a study of T cell responses to AZD1222 COVID-19 vaccine. Profiling relied on immunoSEQ multiplex PCR, and the TCRdb table lists in-frame clones only, not all of them. Its listing shows about 140,000 clones. The sample taken for sequencing was peripheral blood. The receptors originated from an adult in good health. The CDR3 runs from the conserved cysteine through the conserved F or W. D genes are given only for firm matches.

d_gene	v_gene	j_gene	CDR3nt	CDR3aa
NA	TRBV3-1/TRBV3-2	TRBJ1-1	TGTGCCAGCAGCCAAGACCCGGGATTGAACACTGAAGCTTTCTTT	CASSQDPGLNTEAFF
NA	TRBV4-3	TRBJ2-5	TGCGCCAGCAGCCTGAGACACGGCCAAGAGACCCAGTACTTC	CASSLRHGQETQYF
TRBD1	TRBV14	TRBJ1-2	TGTGCCAGCAGCCGGGACAGGTTCCTCTATGGCTACACCTTC	CASSRDRFLYGYTF
TRBD1	TRBV6-6	TRBJ2-2	TGTGCCAGCAGTGGCCGGGACAGGGCTTATAGCGGGGAGCTGTTTTTT	CASSGRDRAYSGELFF
NA	TRBV11-3	TRBJ1-3	TGTGCCAGCAGCTTGGGCACGGGTATCTCTGGAAACACCATATATTTT	CASSLGTGISGNTIYF
TRBD2	TRBV7-2	TRBJ2-3	TGTGCCAGCAGCCCTATCCGGCCGGGGGGGGGCCGAACAGATACGCAGTATTTT	CASSPIRPGGGRTDTQYF
NA	TRBV5-5	TRBJ1-3	TGTGCCAGCAGCCTGGGGGCTGGAAGCTCTGGAAACACCATATATTTT	CASSLGAGSSGNTIYF
NA	TRBV6-6	TRBJ2-1	TGTGCCAGCAGTTACTCGATTGCCAGCCAGGACCAGTTCTTC	CASSYSIASQDQFF
NA	TRBV28	TRBJ1-3	TGTGCCAGCAAATCGGCGGGGATGAACTCTGGAAACACCATATATTTT	CASKSAGMNSGNTIYF
TRBD1	TRBV6-6	TRBJ2-3	TGTGCCAGCAGTTACTCGACAGGGGGTAGCGCAGATACGCAGTATTTT	CASSYSTGGSADTQYF
TRBD2	TRBV7-3	TRBJ2-3	TGTGCCAGCAGCTTCGACGGGGGGGCTATAGATACGCAGTATTTT	CASSFDGGAIDTQYF
TRBD1	TRBV2	TRBJ1-2	TGTGCCAGCAGTGCGGACAGGGGAGTCTATGGCTACACCTTC	CASSADRGVYGYTF
NA	TRBV19	TRBJ1-1	TGTGCCAGTAGCCTCAGCGAGGACACTGAAGCTTTCTTT	CASSLSEDTEAFF
NA	TRBV5-1	TRBJ1-4	TGCGCCAGCAGCTCTGCAGGGGATAATGAAAAACTGTTTTTT	CASSSAGDNEKLFF
NA	TRBV5-4	TRBJ2-3	TGTGCCAGCAGCTTGGAATCTTCGGGGCTCCGCACAGATACGCAGTATTTT	CASSLESSGLRTDTQYF
NA	TRBV3-1/TRBV3-2	TRBJ2-3	TGTGCCAGCAGCCAAGACGGAACGGGGAGCACAGATACGCAGTATTTT	CASSQDGTGSTDTQYF
NA	TRBV3-1/TRBV3-2	TRBJ2-5	TGTGCCAGCAGCCAAGTCGATGGGGAGACCCAGTACTTC	CASSQVDGETQYF
NA	TRBV30	TRBJ1-2	TGTGCCTGGATGGCGGAGCCCGCTAACTATGGCTACACCTTC	CAWMAEPANYGYTF
NA	TRBV14	TRBJ2-5	TGTGCCAGCAGCCAAGATATGGAGGCCCAGTACTTC	CASSQDMEAQYF
NA	TRBV28	TRBJ1-3	TGTGCCAGCAGTTTAGAGCAGATAACTATCCGAGACACCATATATTTT	CASSLEQITIRDTIYF
NA	TRBV27	TRBJ1-4	TGTGCCAGCAGTTCCCCGGGTAGCCCTAATGAAAAACTGTTTTTT	CASSSPGSPNEKLFF
NA	TRBV18	TRBJ1-2	TGTGCCAGCTCACCACAAAAAGAGGGGTTTGGCTACACCTTC	CASSPQKEGFGYTF
NA	TRBV4-2	TRBJ1-2	TGTGCCAGCAGCCAAGAAGCGGGGGGGCCGGACTATGGCTACACCTTC	CASSQEAGGPDYGYTF
NA	TRBV18	TRBJ2-3	TGTGCCAGCTCACCCAACGGCGCAGATACGCAGTATTTT	CASSPNGADTQYF
TRBD1	TRBV27	TRBJ1-6	TGTGCCAGCAGTTGGGCGGGCAGGGGGCGAAATTCACCCCTCCACTTT	CASSWAGRGRNSPLHF
NA	TRBV30	TRBJ1-2	TGTGCCTGGAGTGTGGGGGGCTATGGCTACACCTTC	CAWSVGGYGYTF
NA	TRBV2	TRBJ1-1	TGTGCCAGCACTAGATCGTGGAACACTGAAGCTTTCTTT	CASTRSWNTEAFF
TRBD1	TRBV30	TRBJ1-1	TGTGCCTGGAGCCGCGGGACAGGGAGGAACACTGAAGCTTTCTTT	CAWSRGTGRNTEAFF
NA	TRBV6-5	TRBJ1-1	TGTGCCAGCAGTTACTCGGGGGCAGGAGGTGAAGCTTTCTTT	CASSYSGAGGEAFF
TRBD1	TRBV7-9	TRBJ1-1	TGTGCCAGCAGCCGGAAGGACAGGGCGAACACTGAAGCTTTCTTT	CASSRKDRANTEAFF
NA	TRBV30	TRBJ1-1	TGTGCCTGGAGTGTAGCGGGTGGGAACACTGAAGCTTTCTTT	CAWSVAGGNTEAFF
NA	TRBV7-2	TRBJ1-5	TGTGCCAGCAGCTTAGGACAGCTCAATCAGCCCCAGCATTTT	CASSLGQLNQPQHF
NA	TRBV5-5	TRBJ2-3	TGTGCCAGCAGCTTACAGGTTAACGGAGGGACAGATACGCAGTATTTT	CASSLQVNGGTDTQYF
NA	TRBV4-3	TRBJ2-7	TGCGCCAGCAGCCAAGAGAAGACGGGGTACGAGCAGTACTTC	CASSQEKTGYEQYF
NA	TRBV28	TRBJ1-3	TGTGCCAGCAGTTTAGGCAGGGGATCCCACTCTGGAAACACCATATATTTT	CASSLGRGSHSGNTIYF
NA	TRBV5-4	TRBJ1-1	TGTGCCAGCAGTCTTGACGGCCGGACTGAAGCTTTCTTT	CASSLDGRTEAFF
NA	TRBV5-1	TRBJ2-1	TGCGCCAGCAGTACCGGGACTCCCCCTTGGAATGAGCAGTTCTTC	CASSTGTPPWNEQFF
NA	TRBV7-2	TRBJ1-3	TGTGCCAGCAGCCCCGCCGACGCGGGAAACACCATATATTTT	CASSPADAGNTIYF
NA	TRBV2	TRBJ1-2	TGTGCCAGCACCGAGGAGGTCCTGGACTCCTATGGCTACACCTTC	CASTEEVLDSYGYTF
NA	TRBV28	TRBJ1-3	TGTGCCAGCAGTTCCGGACTGTCAGGAAACACCATATATTTT	CASSSGLSGNTIYF
NA	TRBV15	TRBJ2-7	TGTGCCACCAGCAGAGATAGTTTCTACGAGCAGTACTTC	CATSRDSFYEQYF
NA	TRBV27	TRBJ1-1	TGTGCCAGCAGTTTCTGGGGCACTGAAGCTTTCTTT	CASSFWGTEAFF
TRBD2	TRBV30	TRBJ2-2	TGTGCCTGGAGTGTAGGAGCGGGGGGGTACACCGGGGAGCTGTTTTTT	CAWSVGAGGYTGELFF
NA	TRBV29-1	TRBJ2-1	TGCAGCGTTGGGCAGGGTCTTGTCAATGAGCAGTTCTTC	CSVGQGLVNEQFF
NA	TRBV5-1	TRBJ1-4	TGCGCCAGCAGCCCGTGGATACAGGGTAGGGCAGGGGATAATGAAAAACTGTTTTTT	CASSPWIQGRAGDNEKLFF
TRBD1	TRBV11-3	TRBJ2-7	TGTGCCAGCAGCTCCACCCACCAGGGACAGGACTCCTACGAGCAGTACTTC	CASSSTHQGQDSYEQYF
NA	TRBV9	TRBJ1-2	TGTGCCAGCAGCGTAGGGGCGCTTCCTAGGGGGGTGGGCTACACCTTC	CASSVGALPRGVGYTF
TRBD1	TRBV12-3/TRBV12-4	TRBJ1-1	TGTGCCAGCAGACCTCGACAGGGTGAAGCTTTCTTT	CASRPRQGEAFF
NA	TRBV28	TRBJ1-5	TGTGCCAGCAGTTCGGTAGGGGTCGGGCCCCAGCATTTT	CASSSVGVGPQHF
TRBD1	TRBV6-4	TRBJ2-2	TGTGCCAGCAGTGAAACAGGGGGAGTCGTCGGGGAGCTGTTTTTT	CASSETGGVVGELFF
NA	TRBV7-8	TRBJ1-1	TGTGCCAGCAGCAAAACTCCGGGGGGTTTGACTGAAGCTTTCTTT	CASSKTPGGLTEAFF
NA	TRBV7-2	TRBJ1-1	TGTGCCAGCAGCAGGGGGGACATTAACACTGAAGCTTTCTTT	CASSRGDINTEAFF